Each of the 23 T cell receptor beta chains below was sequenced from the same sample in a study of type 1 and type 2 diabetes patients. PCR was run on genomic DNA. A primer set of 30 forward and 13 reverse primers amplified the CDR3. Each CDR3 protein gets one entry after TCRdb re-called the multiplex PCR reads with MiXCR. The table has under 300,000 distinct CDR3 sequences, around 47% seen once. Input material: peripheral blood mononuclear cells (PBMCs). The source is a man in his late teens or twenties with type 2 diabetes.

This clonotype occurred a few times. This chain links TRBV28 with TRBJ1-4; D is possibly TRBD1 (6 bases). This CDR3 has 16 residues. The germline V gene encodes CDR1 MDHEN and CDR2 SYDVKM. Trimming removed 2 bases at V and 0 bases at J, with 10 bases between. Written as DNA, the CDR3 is TGTGCCAGCAGTTTACAGGGGATTGCAACTAATGAAAAACTGTTTTTT. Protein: CASSLQGIATNEKLFF. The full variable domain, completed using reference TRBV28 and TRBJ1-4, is DVKVTQSSRYLVKRTGEKVFLECVQDMDHENMFWYRQDPGLGLRLIYFSYDVKMKEKGDIPEGYSVSREKKERFSLILESASTNQTSMYLCASSLQGIATNEKLFFGSGTQLSVL.

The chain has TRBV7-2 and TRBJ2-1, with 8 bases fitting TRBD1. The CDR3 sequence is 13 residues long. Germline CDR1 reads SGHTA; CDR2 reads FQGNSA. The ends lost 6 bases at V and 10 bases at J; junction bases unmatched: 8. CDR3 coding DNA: TGTGCCAGCAGACATGCAGGGGGCGGGGAGCAGTTCTTC. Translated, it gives CASRHAGGGEQFF.

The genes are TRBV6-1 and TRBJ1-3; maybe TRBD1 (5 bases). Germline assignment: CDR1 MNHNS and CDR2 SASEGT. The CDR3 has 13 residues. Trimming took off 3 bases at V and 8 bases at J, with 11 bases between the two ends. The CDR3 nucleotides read TGTGCCAGCAGTGAGAGGATGGGGCACACCATATATTTT. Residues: CASSERMGHTIYF.

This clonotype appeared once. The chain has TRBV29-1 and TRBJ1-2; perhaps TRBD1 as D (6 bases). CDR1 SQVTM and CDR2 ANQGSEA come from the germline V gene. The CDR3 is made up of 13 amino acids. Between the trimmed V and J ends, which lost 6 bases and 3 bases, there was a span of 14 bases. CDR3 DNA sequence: TGCAGCGTGGCGGAGGGGGTCCACTATGGCTACACCTTC. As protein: CSVAEGVHYGYTF.

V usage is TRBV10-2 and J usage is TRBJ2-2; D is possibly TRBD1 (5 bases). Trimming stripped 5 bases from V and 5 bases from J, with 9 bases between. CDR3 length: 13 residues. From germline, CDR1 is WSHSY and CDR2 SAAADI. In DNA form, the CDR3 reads TGCGCCAGCAGTCAAGGACATACCGGGGAGCTGTTTTTT. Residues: CASSQGHTGELFF.

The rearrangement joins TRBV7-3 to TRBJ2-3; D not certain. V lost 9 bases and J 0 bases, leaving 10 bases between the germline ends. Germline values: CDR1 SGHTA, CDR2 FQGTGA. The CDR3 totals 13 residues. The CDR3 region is CASSITSTDTQYF. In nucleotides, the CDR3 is TGTGCCAGTAGTATAACCAGCACAGATACGCAGTATTTT.

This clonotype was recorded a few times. CDR3 amino acids: CASSQDILGGGAVETQYF. The CDR3 bases are TGTGCCAGCAGCCAAGATATTTTAGGGGGAGGGGCCGTGGAGACCCAGTACTTC. The gene calls are TRBV4-2 and TRBJ2-5, with a tentative D call TRBD2 (7 bases). Trimming removed 0 bases at V and 5 bases at J, with 22 bases between. Germline values: CDR1 LGHNA, CDR2 YNFKEQ. This CDR3 region has 18 residues.

The CDR3 nucleotides read TGTGCCAGCAGTGCCAGGTCCGACAATGAGCAGTTCTTC. It translates to CASSARSDNEQFF. The rearrangement joins TRBV2 to TRBJ2-1, with D unresolved. From germline, CDR1 is SNHLY and CDR2 FYNNEI. This CDR3 is built from 13 residues. The V end lost 4 bases, the J end lost 5 bases, and 9 bases lay between the germline ends.

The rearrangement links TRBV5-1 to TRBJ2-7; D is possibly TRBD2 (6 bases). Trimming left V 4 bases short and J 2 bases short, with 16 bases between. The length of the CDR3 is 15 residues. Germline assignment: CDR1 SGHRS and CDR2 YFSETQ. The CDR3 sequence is CASSPLAGKPYEQYF. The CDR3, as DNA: TGCGCCAGCAGCCCCCTTGCGGGGAAGCCCTACGAGCAGTACTTC.

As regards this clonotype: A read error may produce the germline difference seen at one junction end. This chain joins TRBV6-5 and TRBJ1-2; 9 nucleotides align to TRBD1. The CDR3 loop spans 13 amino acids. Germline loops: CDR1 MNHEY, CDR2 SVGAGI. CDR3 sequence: CASSVDRGNGYAF. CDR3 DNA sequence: TGTGCCAGCAGTGTAGACAGGGGGAATGGCTACGCCTTC.

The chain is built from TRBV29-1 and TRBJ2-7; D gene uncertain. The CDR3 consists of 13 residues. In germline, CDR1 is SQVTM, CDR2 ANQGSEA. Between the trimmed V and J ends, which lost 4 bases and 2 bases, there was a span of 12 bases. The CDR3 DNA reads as TGCAGCGTTGTAGTAGGTACTGCCTACGAGCAGTACTTC. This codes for CSVVVGTAYEQYF.

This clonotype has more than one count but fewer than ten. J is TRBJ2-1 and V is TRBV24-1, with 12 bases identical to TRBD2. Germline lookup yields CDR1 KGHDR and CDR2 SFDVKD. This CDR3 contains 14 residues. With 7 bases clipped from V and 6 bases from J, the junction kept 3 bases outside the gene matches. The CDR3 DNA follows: TGTGCCACCAGAGGGACTAGCGGGTTCAATGAGCAGTTCTTC. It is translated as CATRGTSGFNEQFF.

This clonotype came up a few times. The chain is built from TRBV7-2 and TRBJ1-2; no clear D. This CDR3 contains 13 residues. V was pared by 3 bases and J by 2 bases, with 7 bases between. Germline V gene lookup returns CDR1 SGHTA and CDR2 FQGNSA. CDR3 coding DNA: TGTGCCAGCAGCTTGAGGGTCAACTATGGCTACACCTTC. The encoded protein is CASSLRVNYGYTF. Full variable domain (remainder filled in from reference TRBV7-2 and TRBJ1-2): GAGVSQSPSNKVTEKGKDVELRCDPISGHTALYWYRQSLGQGLEFLIYFQGNSAPDKSGLPSDRFSAERTGGSVSTLTIQRTQQEDSAVYLCASSLRVNYGYTFGSGTRLTVV.

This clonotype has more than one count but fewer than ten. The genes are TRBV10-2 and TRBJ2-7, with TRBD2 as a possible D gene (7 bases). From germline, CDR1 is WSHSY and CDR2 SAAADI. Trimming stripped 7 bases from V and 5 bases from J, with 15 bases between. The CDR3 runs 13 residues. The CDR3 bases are TGCGCCAGCAAGATGGGAGGGGGGAACGAGCAGTACTTC. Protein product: CASKMGGGNEQYF.

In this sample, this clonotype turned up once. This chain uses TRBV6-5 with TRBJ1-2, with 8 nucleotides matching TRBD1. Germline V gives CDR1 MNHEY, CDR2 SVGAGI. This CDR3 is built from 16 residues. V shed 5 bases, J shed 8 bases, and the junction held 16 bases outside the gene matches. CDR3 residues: CASSRAIGSTGEGYTF. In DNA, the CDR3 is TGTGCCAGCAGTCGCGCGATCGGGTCGACAGGGGAAGGCTACACCTTC.

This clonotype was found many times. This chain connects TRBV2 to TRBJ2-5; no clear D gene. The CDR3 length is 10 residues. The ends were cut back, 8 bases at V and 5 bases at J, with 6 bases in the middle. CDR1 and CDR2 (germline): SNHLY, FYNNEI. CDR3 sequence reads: CASHSETQYF. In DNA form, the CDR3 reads TGTGCCAGCCATAGTGAGACCCAGTACTTC. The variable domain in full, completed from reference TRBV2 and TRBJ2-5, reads EPEVTQTPSHQVTQMGQEVILRCVPISNHLYFYWYRQILGQKVEFLVSFYNNEISEKSEIFDDQFSVERPDGSNFTLKIRSTKLEDSAMYFCASHSETQYFGPGTRLLVL.

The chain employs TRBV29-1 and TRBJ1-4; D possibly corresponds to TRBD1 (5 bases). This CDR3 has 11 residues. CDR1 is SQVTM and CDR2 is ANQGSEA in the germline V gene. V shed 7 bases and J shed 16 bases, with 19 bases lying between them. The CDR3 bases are TGCAGCGCACAAATGGGGGAGAAGCCGTTTTTT. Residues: CSAQMGEKPFF. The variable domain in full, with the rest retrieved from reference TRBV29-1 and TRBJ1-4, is SAVISQKPSRDICQRGTSLTIQCQVDSQVTMMFWYRQQPGQSLTLIATANQGSEATYESGFVIDKFPISRPNLTFSTLTVSNMSPEDSSIYLCSAQMGEKPFFGSGTQLSVL.

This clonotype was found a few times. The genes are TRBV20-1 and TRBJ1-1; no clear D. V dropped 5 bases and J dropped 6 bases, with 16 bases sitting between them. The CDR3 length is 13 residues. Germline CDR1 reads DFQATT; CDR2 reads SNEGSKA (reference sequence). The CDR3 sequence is CSADFGVSAEAFF. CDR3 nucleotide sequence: TGCAGTGCTGATTTTGGGGTAAGCGCTGAAGCTTTCTTT.

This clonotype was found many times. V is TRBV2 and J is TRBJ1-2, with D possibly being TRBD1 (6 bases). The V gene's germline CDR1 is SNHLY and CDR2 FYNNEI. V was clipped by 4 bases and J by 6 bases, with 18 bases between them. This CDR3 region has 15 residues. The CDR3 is CASSAEYRASDGYTF. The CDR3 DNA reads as TGTGCCAGCAGTGCAGAATACAGGGCTTCGGATGGCTACACCTTC.

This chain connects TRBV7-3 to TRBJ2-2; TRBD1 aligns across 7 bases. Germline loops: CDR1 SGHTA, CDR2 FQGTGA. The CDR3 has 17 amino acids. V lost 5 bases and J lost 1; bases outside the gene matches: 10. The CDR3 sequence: CASSQHQGQKNTGELFF. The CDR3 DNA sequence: TGTGCCAGCAGCCAACACCAGGGACAGAAGAACACCGGGGAGCTGTTTTTT. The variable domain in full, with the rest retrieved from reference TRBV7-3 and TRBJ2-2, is GAGVSQTPSNKVTEKGKYVELRCDPISGHTALYWYRQSLGQGPEFLIYFQGTGAADDSGLPNDRFFAVRPEGSVSTLKIQRTERGDSAVYLCASSQHQGQKNTGELFFGEGSRLTVL.

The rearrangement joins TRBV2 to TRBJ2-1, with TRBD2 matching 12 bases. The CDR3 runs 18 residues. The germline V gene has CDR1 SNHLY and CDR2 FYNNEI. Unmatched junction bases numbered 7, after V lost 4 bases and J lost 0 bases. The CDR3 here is CASSGSSGRESSYNEQFF. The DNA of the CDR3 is TGTGCCAGCAGTGGGTCTAGCGGGAGGGAGAGCTCCTACAATGAGCAGTTCTTC. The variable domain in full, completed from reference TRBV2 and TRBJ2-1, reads EPEVTQTPSHQVTQMGQEVILRCVPISNHLYFYWYRQILGQKVEFLVSFYNNEISEKSEIFDDQFSVERPDGSNFTLKIRSTKLEDSAMYFCASSGSSGRESSYNEQFFGPGTRLTVL.

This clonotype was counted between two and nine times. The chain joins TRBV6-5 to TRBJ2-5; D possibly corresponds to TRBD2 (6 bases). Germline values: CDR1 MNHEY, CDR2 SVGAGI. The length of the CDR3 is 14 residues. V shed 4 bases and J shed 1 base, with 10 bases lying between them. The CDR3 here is CASSWASVQETQYF. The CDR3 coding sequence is TGTGCCAGCAGTTGGGCTAGCGTCCAAGAGACCCAGTACTTC.

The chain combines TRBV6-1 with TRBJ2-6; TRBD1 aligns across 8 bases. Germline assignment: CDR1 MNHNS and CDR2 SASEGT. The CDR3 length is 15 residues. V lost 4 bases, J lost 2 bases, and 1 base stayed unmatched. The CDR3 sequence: CASSVDRAGANVLTF. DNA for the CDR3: TGTGCCAGCAGTGTGGACAGGGCTGGGGCCAACGTCCTGACTTTC.